This record covers a single T cell receptor (beta chain). Germline values: CDR1 SGHRS, CDR2 YFSETQ. The CDR3 runs to 18 residues. These data originate in a study of monozygotic twins with inflammatory bowel disease. Each CDR3 protein gets one entry in TCRdb, which reprocessed the 5' RACE reads and gives no DNA. Across approximately 390,000 distinct CDR3 sequences, the top ten clones capture under 3% of the sample. The sequenced sample was blood. This TCR derives from a human donor with ulcerative colitis or Crohn's disease, or a healthy co-twin of an affected twin (not recorded which). The J gene is TRBJ2-3, the V gene TRBV5-1; TCRdb outputs TRBD2, but without DNA this stays unchecked. The CDR3 reads CASSLFLAGGLGTDTQYF.